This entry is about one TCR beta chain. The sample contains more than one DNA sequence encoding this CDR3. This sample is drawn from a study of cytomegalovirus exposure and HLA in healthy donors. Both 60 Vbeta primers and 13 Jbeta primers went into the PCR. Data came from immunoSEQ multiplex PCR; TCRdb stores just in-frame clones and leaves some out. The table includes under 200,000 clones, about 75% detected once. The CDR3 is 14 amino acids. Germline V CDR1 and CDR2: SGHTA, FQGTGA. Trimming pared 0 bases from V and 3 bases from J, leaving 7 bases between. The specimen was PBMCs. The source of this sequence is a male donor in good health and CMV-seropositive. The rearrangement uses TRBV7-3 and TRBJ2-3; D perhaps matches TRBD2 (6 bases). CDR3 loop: CASSLTGGTDTQYF. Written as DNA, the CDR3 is TGTGCCAGCAGCTTAACTGGGGGGACAGATACGCAGTATTTT.